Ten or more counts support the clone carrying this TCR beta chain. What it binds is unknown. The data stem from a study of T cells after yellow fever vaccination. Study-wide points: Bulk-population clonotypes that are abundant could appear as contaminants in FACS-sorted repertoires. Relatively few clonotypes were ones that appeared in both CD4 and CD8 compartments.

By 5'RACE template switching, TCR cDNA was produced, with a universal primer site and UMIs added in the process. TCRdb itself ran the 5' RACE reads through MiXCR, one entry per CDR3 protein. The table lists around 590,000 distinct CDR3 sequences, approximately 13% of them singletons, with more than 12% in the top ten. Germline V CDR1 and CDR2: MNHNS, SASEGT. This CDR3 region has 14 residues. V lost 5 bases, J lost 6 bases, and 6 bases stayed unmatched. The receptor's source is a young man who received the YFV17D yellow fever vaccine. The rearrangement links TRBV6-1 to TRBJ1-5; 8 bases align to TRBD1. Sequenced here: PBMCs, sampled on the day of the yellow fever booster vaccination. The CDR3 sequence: CASSPGGASQPQHF. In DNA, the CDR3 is TGTGCCAGCAGTCCAGGGGGCGCGTCTCAGCCCCAGCATTTT.